The 30 T cell receptor beta chains listed next were all sequenced from one sample in a study of blood T cell repertoires in COVID-19. The protocol was immunoSEQ multiplex PCR, while the TCRdb copy is restricted to in-frame clones and leaves out a portion. The sample holds over 200,000 clones, about 90% seen once. The sample taken for sequencing was peripheral blood. The source is a man between 60 and 70 years old with COVID-19, enrolled during active disease.

The rearrangement uses TRBV3-1 (or the pseudogene TRBV3-2) and TRBJ1-1; D is unresolved. V was trimmed by 4 bases and J by 6 bases, leaving 12 bases between them. Germline V gives CDR1 LGHDT, CDR2 YNNKEL (reference sequence). The CDR3 is 13 amino acids. CDR3 region: CASSPTANAEAFF. CDR3 nucleotide sequence: TGTGCCAGCAGCCCCACAGCTAACGCTGAAGCTTTCTTT.

V gene TRBV6-6 combines with J gene TRBJ1-3; a possible D gene is TRBD1 (5 bases). The CDR3 consists of 12 residues. Germline loops: CDR1 MNHNY, CDR2 SVGAGI (reference sequence). Between the trimmed V and J ends, which lost 7 bases and 4 bases, there was a span of 8 bases. In DNA form, the CDR3 reads TGTGCCAGCACAGGGCCCGGAAACACCATATATTTT. This encodes CASTGPGNTIYF.

The count of this clone is one. The CDR3 sequence: CASSQGTLAGGYNEQFF. CDR3 bases: TGTGCCAGCAGCCAGGGGACACTAGCGGGAGGGTACAATGAGCAGTTCTTC. This sequence joins TRBV3-1 (or the pseudogene TRBV3-2) and TRBJ2-1, with TRBD2 matching over 13 bases. The V gene's germline CDR1 is LGHDT and CDR2 YNNKEL (reference sequence). This CDR3 spans 17 amino acids. The J segment lost 4 bases and the V segment lost 3 bases, leaving 6 bases of the junction unmatched.

V gene TRBV3-1 (or the pseudogene TRBV3-2) combines with J gene TRBJ2-7, with D possibly matching TRBD1 (6 bases). Trimming took 4 bases from V and 5 from J, leaving 12 bases between them. Germline V gives CDR1 LGHDT, CDR2 YNNKEL (reference sequence). The CDR3 is 13 amino acids. The DNA of the CDR3 is TGTGCCAGCAGCCGACTGGGACAAAACGAGCAGTACTTC. Translation gives CASSRLGQNEQYF.

The chain employs TRBV11-3 and TRBJ2-1, with a tentative D call TRBD1 (7 bases). The CDR3 length is 19 residues. V was shortened by 2 bases and J by 7 bases, with 27 bases between the two germline ends. Germline values: CDR1 SGHNT, CDR2 YENEEA. The CDR3 spells CASSLSTQGRQGLGNEQFF. In nucleotides, the CDR3 is TGTGCCAGCAGCTTAAGTACGCAAGGGAGACAGGGACTCGGAAATGAGCAGTTCTTC.

The genes are TRBV21-1 and TRBJ2-6; the D call TRBD2 from the table was never checked on the DNA. TRBV21-1 is flagged as a pseudogene. This CDR3 region has 16 residues. The CDR3 loop reads CASSGRGGSGANVLTF. CDR3 sequence (DNA): TGTGCCAGCAGCGGAAGGGGGGGCTCTGGGGCCAACGTCCTGACTTTC.

The chain couples TRBV6-2 or TRBV6-3 to TRBJ1-2; D gene uncertain. Trimming pared 0 bases from V and 4 bases from J, leaving 12 bases between. CDR1 is MNHEY, CDR2 SVGEGT, per germline. The CDR3 totals 15 residues. The CDR3 DNA sequence: TGTGCCAGCAGTTACTCCGGCAGGAACGGCTATGGCTACACCTTC. Protein: CASSYSGRNGYGYTF.

This clone was seen a single time. The CDR3 bases are TGCGCCAGCAGCTTGTCACAAGACTATGGCTACACCTTC. It specifies CASSLSQDYGYTF. V and J are TRBV5-1 and TRBJ1-2; no firm D call. Germline lookup yields CDR1 SGHRS and CDR2 YFSETQ. The CDR3 has 13 amino acids. Trimming removed 1 base from V and 3 bases from J, with 7 bases in between. The complete variable domain, with remaining parts taken from reference TRBV5-1 and TRBJ1-2, reads KAGVTQTPRYLIKTRGQQVTLSCSPISGHRSVSWYQQTPGQGLQFLFEYFSETQRNKGNFPGRFSGRQFSNSRSEMNVSTLELGDSALYLCASSLSQDYGYTFGSGTRLTVV.

J is TRBJ1-4 and V is TRBV10-3; TRBD1 matches at 7 bases. Trimming cost V 2 bases and J 1 base; bases outside gene matches: 1. CDR3 length: 15 residues. Germline lookup yields CDR1 ENHRY and CDR2 SYGVKD. The CDR3 region has the DNA TGTGCCATCAGTGAGCACAGGGGAACTAATGAAAAACTGTTTTTT. Translating it yields CAISEHRGTNEKLFF.

Notes on this clone: Other DNA variants within this sample encode the same CDR3. The rearrangement uses TRBV7-2 and TRBJ2-7, with 7 positions matching TRBD2. Germline values: CDR1 SGHTA, CDR2 FQGNSA. The CDR3 runs to 15 residues. J was trimmed by 0 bases and V by 3 bases; bases with no gene match: 5. The CDR3 region has the DNA TGTGCCAGCAGCTTGGGAGGCGGGAGCTCCTACGAGCAGTACTTC. Protein product: CASSLGGGSSYEQYF. The full variable domain, completed using reference TRBV7-2 and TRBJ2-7, is GAGVSQSPSNKVTEKGKDVELRCDPISGHTALYWYRQSLGQGLEFLIYFQGNSAPDKSGLPSDRFSAERTGGSVSTLTIQRTQQEDSAVYLCASSLGGGSSYEQYFGPGTRLTVT.

V is TRBV3-1 (or the pseudogene TRBV3-2) and J is TRBJ2-2; D unresolved. CDR1 is LGHDT and CDR2 is YNNKEL in the germline V gene (reference sequence). CDR3 length: 16 residues. The V end was cut by 2 bases, the J end by 6 bases, with 16 bases between. The CDR3 loop is CASSQIPSHRAGELFF. DNA for the CDR3: TGTGCCAGCAGCCAAATCCCCAGTCATCGGGCCGGGGAGCTGTTTTTT.

The V call is TRBV18, the J call TRBJ2-5, with D unresolved. The CDR3 sequence is 13 residues long. Germline V gene data show CDR1 as KGHSH and CDR2 as LQKENI. V was pared by 4 bases and J by 2 bases, with 8 bases between. This CDR3 reads CASSLRLQETQYF. DNA of the CDR3: TGTGCCAGCTCACTGAGATTACAAGAGACCCAGTACTTC.

The chain links TRBV27 to TRBJ2-5, with a possible D match to TRBD2 (6 bases). The CDR3 spans 14 residues. Germline lookup yields CDR1 MNHEY and CDR2 SMNVEV (reference sequence). The V end lost 5 bases, the J end lost 5 bases, and 15 bases lay between the germline ends. For the CDR3, the DNA is TGTGCCAGCAGTCCGGGACTGCCGGGGGAGACCCAGTACTTC. Encoded protein: CASSPGLPGETQYF.

The chain links TRBV9 to TRBJ2-1; 13 nucleotides match TRBD2. V trimming: 4 bases; J trimming: 14 bases; junction bases outside the gene matches: 3. This CDR3 comprises 12 residues. Germline values: CDR1 SGDLS, CDR2 YYNGEE. CDR3 sequence reads: CASSRGTSGEFF. Written as DNA, the CDR3 is TGTGCCAGCAGCCGTGGGACTAGCGGGGAGTTCTTC.

This chain uses TRBV18 with TRBJ2-3, with 7 bases lining up with TRBD2. Germline V gene lookup returns CDR1 KGHSH and CDR2 LQKENI. The junction had 6 bases not matched to a gene; V was cut back by 3 bases and J by 0 bases. The CDR3 is 16 residues long. CDR3 in amino acids: CASSPLSGPSTDTQYF. The CDR3 nucleotides are TGTGCCAGCTCACCGCTTAGCGGGCCAAGCACAGATACGCAGTATTTT.

The chain is built from TRBV18 and TRBJ1-3, with a tentative D call TRBD1 (6 bases). With 3 bases removed from V and 4 bases from J, the gap between germline ends came to 13 bases. CDR1 is KGHSH, CDR2 LQKENI, per germline. The CDR3 length is 15 residues. CDR3 nucleotide sequence: TGTGCCAGCTCACCTGACAGGACACCCGGAAACACCATATATTTT. Translating gives CASSPDRTPGNTIYF.

There are a few counts of this clone. The chain links TRBV18 to TRBJ1-6; 8 nucleotides agree with TRBD1. The CDR3 covers 16 residues. Per germline, CDR1 KGHSH and CDR2 LQKENI. V trimming: 4 bases; J trimming: 3 bases; junction bases outside the gene matches: 5. CDR3 in DNA: TGTGCCAGCTCACTGACAGGGGAGAACTATAATTCACCCCTCCACTTT. It yields the protein CASSLTGENYNSPLHF. The full variable domain, completed using reference TRBV18 and TRBJ1-6, is NAGVMQNPRHLVRRRGQEARLRCSPMKGHSHVYWYRQLPEEGLKFMVYLQKENIIDESGMPKERFSAEFPKEGPSILRIQQVVRGDSAAYFCASSLTGENYNSPLHFGNGTRLTVT.

The V call is TRBV29-1, the J call TRBJ2-1; 11 bases line up with TRBD1. V shed 3 bases and J 9 bases; nucleotides not matched to a gene: 4. The CDR3 consists of 13 residues. Germline assignment: CDR1 SQVTM and CDR2 ANQGSEA. Here the CDR3 reads CSVEGQGVGEQFF. Here the CDR3 DNA reads TGCAGCGTTGAGGGACAGGGGGTCGGTGAGCAGTTCTTC.

This chain uses TRBV7-9 with TRBJ1-6; 10 nucleotides match TRBD1. This CDR3 contains 18 residues. V lost 1 base, J lost 5 bases, and 8 bases stayed unmatched. Germline V gene sequence: CDR1 SEHNR, CDR2 FQNEAQ (reference sequence). CDR3 protein: CASSLGVTGGWDNSPLHF. DNA of the CDR3: TGTGCCAGCAGCTTAGGCGTGACAGGGGGCTGGGATAATTCACCCCTCCACTTT.

The chain combines TRBV28 with TRBJ2-2; 7 bases map to TRBD1. The CDR3 is 15 amino acids. J lost 1 base, V lost 2 bases, and 1 base had no gene match. Germline V CDR1 and CDR2: MDHEN, SYDVKM. CDR3 DNA sequence: TGTGCCAGCAGTTTACAGGGGGTGAACACCGGGGAGCTGTTTTTT. Protein sequence: CASSLQGVNTGELFF. The full variable domain, rest sourced from reference TRBV28 and TRBJ2-2, is DVKVTQSSRYLVKRTGEKVFLECVQDMDHENMFWYRQDPGLGLRLIYFSYDVKMKEKGDIPEGYSVSREKKERFSLILESASTNQTSMYLCASSLQGVNTGELFFGEGSRLTVL.

This clone was detected once. The genes are TRBV10-3 and TRBJ1-1, with 7 positions matching TRBD1. Germline V gene lookup returns CDR1 ENHRY and CDR2 SYGVKD. The CDR3 extends over 13 amino acids. V dropped 8 bases and J dropped 1; count of bases not matched to a gene: 4. CDR3 DNA sequence: TGTGCCATCCAAGGGACAGCGAACACTGAAGCTTTCTTT. The encoded protein is CAIQGTANTEAFF.

V usage is TRBV5-1 and J usage is TRBJ1-5; 8 bases match TRBD1. The germline V gene encodes CDR1 SGHRS and CDR2 YFSETQ. After removal of 7 bases from V and 0 bases from J, the junction contained 27 bases not matched to a gene. The CDR3 is 22 amino acids. CDR3 sequence: CASGENGTGVLGDQYSNQPQHF. CDR3 in DNA: TGCGCCAGCGGAGAAAACGGGACAGGCGTTTTAGGGGATCAATATAGCAATCAGCCCCAGCATTTT.

The chain uses TRBV28 and TRBJ1-2; no firm D call. Trimming shortened V by 6 bases and J by 1 base, and 3 bases separated the two germline ends. Germline V gene data show CDR1 as MDHEN and CDR2 as SYDVKM. This CDR3 contains 11 residues. CDR3 in DNA: TGTGCCAGCAGCCTTAACTATGGCTACACCTTC. This codes for CASSLNYGYTF.

This sequence joins TRBV18 and TRBJ1-3; 8 positions agree with TRBD1. The germline V gene encodes CDR1 KGHSH and CDR2 LQKENI. V lost 5 bases to trimming and J lost 1 base; unmatched junction nucleotides: 7. CDR3 length: 16 amino acids. This CDR3 is CASSYRQGASGNTIYF. CDR3 DNA: TGTGCCAGCTCATACCGGCAGGGGGCATCTGGAAACACCATATATTTT.

The CDR3 here is CASGSGGANTGELFF. The CDR3, as DNA: TGTGCCAGCGGTTCTGGCGGAGCGAACACCGGGGAGCTGTTTTTT. The rearrangement joins TRBV27 to TRBJ2-2; no definite D call. Per germline, CDR1 MNHEY and CDR2 SMNVEV (reference sequence). CDR3 size: 15 residues. V was trimmed by 8 bases and J by 0 bases, leaving 13 bases between them.

V is TRBV5-5 and J is TRBJ1-5, with D maybe TRBD1 (5 bases). Per germline, CDR1 SGHKS and CDR2 YYEKEE (reference sequence). CDR3 length: 13 amino acids. The germline V and J ends were trimmed by 1 base and 9 bases, with 11 bases remaining between them. CDR3 in amino acids: CASSLTAGAPQHF. CDR3 nucleotide sequence: TGTGCCAGCAGCTTGACGGCTGGGGCGCCCCAGCATTTT.

The chain combines TRBV25-1 with TRBJ1-1; 8 bases are a match to TRBD1. Germline V CDR1 and CDR2: MGHDK, SYGVNS. V lost 6 bases to trimming and J lost 11 bases; unmatched junction nucleotides: 14. CDR3 length: 14 residues. CDR3 protein: CASSLPYRTGLAFF. The CDR3 nucleotides are TGTGCCAGCAGCCTCCCATACCGGACAGGGTTGGCTTTCTTT.

The V call is TRBV27, the J call TRBJ1-1; the D is unclear. Germline V lookup: CDR1 MNHEY, CDR2 SMNVEV (reference sequence). The CDR3 length is 14 residues. V was cut by 9 bases and J by 0 bases, with 14 bases left in between. DNA of the CDR3: TGTGCCAGTGGCGCGGGCCTGATGAACACTGAAGCTTTCTTT. Translated: CASGAGLMNTEAFF.

The V call is TRBV6-5, the J call TRBJ2-1; TRBD2 matches at 7 bases. Looked up from germline, CDR1 is MNHEY and CDR2 is SVGAGI. There are 15 residues in the CDR3. Trimming removed 5 bases from V and 2 bases from J; junction bases left unmatched: 6. The CDR3 spells CASSRTSFPYNEQFF. The CDR3 DNA sequence: TGTGCCAGCAGTCGGACTAGTTTCCCCTACAATGAGCAGTTCTTC.

V usage is TRBV28 and J usage is TRBJ2-7, with 7 bases that match TRBD1. Germline V gene sequence: CDR1 MDHEN, CDR2 SYDVKM. The CDR3 extends over 15 amino acids. J was trimmed by 1 base and V by 4 bases; bases with no gene match: 7. CDR3 DNA sequence: TGTGCCAGCAGTTCCCCCCGACAGGGATCCTACGAGCAGTACTTC. Amino acids: CASSSPRQGSYEQYF.